One and the same sample provided the 19 T cell receptor beta chains below, sequenced in a study of blood T cell repertoires in COVID-19. The assay was immunoSEQ multiplex PCR, and TCRdb's table has in-frame clones only and misses some. The sample records around 250,000 clones, 89% being singletons. The material sequenced was peripheral blood. These receptors were taken from a woman aged 40 to 50 who had recovered from COVID-19.

The V gene is TRBV30, the J gene TRBJ1-6; TRBD1 matches 10 bases. V lost 5 bases and J lost 8; bases outside the gene matches: 3. Per germline, CDR1 GTSNPN and CDR2 SVGIG (reference sequence). The CDR3 spans 13 residues. CDR3 sequence reads: CAWGTGEHSPLHF. CDR3 nucleotide sequence: TGTGCCTGGGGGACAGGGGAGCATTCACCCCTCCACTTT.

Written as DNA, the CDR3 is TGTGCCAGCAGCTTACGCGGGAGGGCGGGAGATACGCAGTATTTT. The encoded protein is CASSLRGRAGDTQYF. The rearrangement links TRBV7-2 to TRBJ2-3; 9 positions agree with TRBD2. The CDR3 runs 15 residues. V trimming: 2 bases; J trimming: 5 bases; junction bases outside the gene matches: 5. Germline assignment: CDR1 SGHTA and CDR2 FQGNSA.

The chain joins TRBV9 to TRBJ2-5, with D possibly TRBD2 on 6 matching bases. The CDR3 covers 16 residues. Germline-derived CDR1 and CDR2 are SGDLS and YYNGEE. Trimming pared 0 bases from V and 4 bases from J, leaving 16 bases between. The CDR3 bases are TGTGCCAGCAGCGTAGGGGGACTCCTTTATGGAGAGACCCAGTACTTC. Its protein is CASSVGGLLYGETQYF.

The CDR3 reads CASGEGQRDRGNEQFF. CDR3 in DNA: TGTGCTAGTGGTGAGGGCCAGCGGGACCGAGGAAATGAGCAGTTCTTC. The V and J genes are TRBV12-5 and TRBJ2-1; 7 positions match TRBD2. CDR1 and CDR2 (germline): LGHNT, FRNRAP. V lost 5 bases and J lost 7; bases outside the gene matches: 14. The CDR3 spans 16 residues.

The chain employs TRBV10-3 and TRBJ2-1; TRBD2 aligns across 7 bases. V gave up 9 bases and J gave up 5 bases; unmatched junction bases: 10. There are 14 residues in the CDR3. Looked up from germline, CDR1 is ENHRY and CDR2 is SYGVKD. The CDR3 here is CAIAWEGGNNEQFF. Here the CDR3 DNA reads TGTGCCATAGCTTGGGAGGGCGGGAACAATGAGCAGTTCTTC.

The CDR3 nucleotides read TGCGCCAGCAGTGACCCATCCCCCGGCGGGGCGACATCCTACAATGAGCAGTTCTTC. Its translation: CASSDPSPGGATSYNEQFF. The chain couples TRBV10-1 to TRBJ2-1, with D maybe TRBD2 (6 bases). V was pared by 3 bases and J by 1 base, with 22 bases between. The length of the CDR3 is 19 residues. CDR1 WNHNN and CDR2 SYGVQD come from the germline V gene (reference sequence).

This clone was recorded many times. J is TRBJ1-4 and V is TRBV3-1 (or the pseudogene TRBV3-2), with D tentatively TRBD1 (5 bases). The ends were cut back, 4 bases at V and 7 bases at J, with 16 bases in the middle. The CDR3 extends over 15 amino acids. CDR1 is LGHDT, CDR2 YNNKEL, per germline (reference sequence). Written as DNA, the CDR3 is TGTGCCAGCAGCCGGAAGGGACTGGAAAGTGAAAAACTGTTTTTT. It encodes CASSRKGLESEKLFF.

This clone was counted only a few times. The chain is built from TRBV6-2 or TRBV6-3 and TRBJ2-2; possibly TRBD2 for D (5 bases). The CDR3 extends over 13 amino acids. Germline V gene sequence: CDR1 MNHEY, CDR2 SVGEGT. V shed 4 bases and J shed 7 bases, with 10 bases lying between them. The CDR3 coding sequence is TGTGCCAGCAGTTCCCTAGCAGGCGGGGAGCTGTTTTTT. Protein sequence: CASSSLAGGELFF.

The chain has TRBV29-1 and TRBJ1-2; no reliable D call. The CDR3 covers 13 residues. Germline loops: CDR1 SQVTM, CDR2 ANQGSEA. The V end lost 7 bases, the J end lost 0 bases, and 12 bases lay between the germline ends. The DNA of the CDR3 is TGCAGCGGGGCCTACCGAGCTAACTATGGCTACACCTTC. Its protein is CSGAYRANYGYTF.

J is TRBJ1-6 and V is TRBV9; D is ambiguous. The CDR3 is 15 residues long. V lost 0 bases, J lost 7 bases, and 11 bases lay in between. CDR1 is SGDLS and CDR2 is YYNGEE in the germline V gene. CDR3 residues: CASSVVGGENSPLHF. Here the CDR3 DNA reads TGTGCCAGCAGCGTAGTTGGAGGCGAGAATTCACCCCTCCACTTT.

This sequence joins TRBV3-1 (or the pseudogene TRBV3-2) and TRBJ1-1; D is undetermined. The germline V gene has CDR1 LGHDT and CDR2 YNNKEL (reference sequence). Trimming took off 0 bases at V and 1 base at J, with 9 bases between the two ends. The CDR3 covers 15 residues. The CDR3 region is CASSQDSSANTEAFF. Written as DNA, the CDR3 is TGTGCCAGCAGCCAAGATTCCAGCGCGAACACTGAAGCTTTCTTT.

V gene TRBV4-1 combines with J gene TRBJ2-7; 9 bases agree with TRBD1. This CDR3 contains 12 residues. Germline CDR1 reads MGHRA; CDR2 reads YSYEKL. The trim removed 3 bases at V and 12 bases at J, leaving 6 bases unmatched. In DNA form, the CDR3 reads TGCGCCAGCAGCCACCGGGACAGGGATCTGTACTTC. Its protein is CASSHRDRDLYF.

The J gene is TRBJ1-2, the V gene TRBV28; D remains ambiguous. Trimming left V 4 bases short and J 5 bases short, with 14 bases between. Germline-derived CDR1 and CDR2 are MDHEN and SYDVKM. The CDR3 contains 14 residues. CDR3: CASSSGSRPYGYTF. In nucleotides, the CDR3 is TGTGCCAGCAGTTCGGGGTCGAGACCATATGGCTACACCTTC.

The chain recombines TRBV4-3 with TRBJ1-4; tentative D call: TRBD1 (5 bases). CDR3 size: 15 residues. CDR1 and CDR2 (germline): LGHNA, YSLEER. Trimming cost V 0 bases and J 8 bases, with 13 bases left between them. The CDR3 DNA is TGCGCCAGCAGCCAAGAATCCAGGGAGGGCGAAAAACTGTTTTTT. Translating gives CASSQESREGEKLFF.

This sequence joins TRBV11-2 and TRBJ1-3; TRBD1 matches 8 bases. CDR1 is SGHAT and CDR2 is FQNNGV in the germline V gene. V shed 4 bases and J 4 bases; nucleotides not matched to a gene: 9. This CDR3 spans 16 amino acids. Here the CDR3 reads CASSSWTGTNGNTIYF. The CDR3, as DNA: TGTGCCAGCAGCTCGTGGACAGGGACGAACGGAAACACCATATATTTT.

The chain links TRBV10-3 to TRBJ2-1; 8 bases are shared with TRBD2. Losses at the gene ends were 0 bases for V and 5 bases for J; bases not matched to a gene: 6. Germline CDR1 ENHRY, CDR2 SYGVKD. The CDR3 spans 16 residues. This chain's CDR3 is CAISESRGGPDNEQFF. Here the CDR3 DNA reads TGTGCCATCAGTGAGTCTCGGGGGGGGCCCGACAATGAGCAGTTCTTC.

The rearrangement joins TRBV5-1 to TRBJ2-3; a weak D match, TRBD1 (6 bases). The CDR3 totals 16 residues. Trimming shortened V by 4 bases and J by 2 bases, and 17 bases separated the two germline ends. Germline CDR1 reads SGHRS; CDR2 reads YFSETQ. The CDR3 DNA reads as TGCGCCAGCAGCAAGCTTGGGGACACCTACACAGATACGCAGTATTTT. Protein sequence: CASSKLGDTYTDTQYF.

The chain carries TRBV7-3 and TRBJ2-7; 7 nucleotides line up with TRBD1. Germline V lookup: CDR1 SGHTA, CDR2 FQGTGA. V gave up 5 bases and J gave up 4 bases; unmatched junction bases: 11. There are 15 residues in the CDR3. CDR3 amino acids: CASSASGTGAYEQYF. The CDR3 DNA reads as TGTGCCAGCAGCGCATCCGGAACAGGGGCGTACGAGCAGTACTTC.

This clone was seen only once. The genes are TRBV9 and TRBJ2-5; TRBD2 matches at 8 bases. CDR3 length: 15 residues. Germline loops: CDR1 SGDLS, CDR2 YYNGEE. Trimming at V came to 0 bases and at J to 2 bases, leaving 3 bases not matched to a gene. CDR3 sequence: CASSVGGLGQETQYF. Here the CDR3 DNA reads TGTGCCAGCAGCGTAGGGGGACTAGGTCAAGAGACCCAGTACTTC.